Detailed here is one T cell receptor beta chain. The antigen is undetermined. The data were taken from a study of T cell responses to AZD1222 COVID-19 vaccine. The CDR3 is made up of 15 amino acids. Trimming pared 0 bases from V and 4 bases from J, leaving 11 bases between. Germline CDR1 and CDR2: SGHRS and YFSETQ. Method: immunoSEQ multiplex PCR; TCRdb's copy keeps in-frame clones and lacks some. Found here are 140,000 or so clones, just over 85% of them singletons; the top ten hold approximately 4.7%. General study findings and limits: Baseline serostatus was positive in only six or seven AZD1222 recipients. Spike-wide vaccine-associated CD4 TCRs dominated at 160-218 and 743-854.

The starting material was peripheral blood, obtained 28 days after the second AZD1222 dose. The V and J genes are TRBV5-1 and TRBJ2-1; the D call may be TRBD1 or TRBD2 (5 bases each). The source is an adult who received the AZD1222 COVID-19 vaccine. The CDR3 bases are TGCGCCAGCAGCTTGGGGGGGTGGTCGTACAATGAGCAGTTCTTC. As protein: CASSLGGWSYNEQFF. The full variable domain, completed using reference TRBV5-1 and TRBJ2-1, is KAGVTQTPRYLIKTRGQQVTLSCSPISGHRSVSWYQQTPGQGLQFLFEYFSETQRNKGNFPGRFSGRQFSNSRSEMNVSTLELGDSALYLCASSLGGWSYNEQFFGPGTRLTVL.